A single sample gave rise to the 3 T cell receptor beta chains below, sequenced in a study of identical twins. One entry per CDR3 protein results from TCRdb running MiXCR on the 5' RACE reads. The sample lists roughly 690,000 distinct CDR3 sequences; less than 7% were seen once. Sequencing was done on a sample of naive T cells sorted from blood. The receptors here all came from a man aged 18 to 30 in good health.

This clonotype was recorded at least ten times. The chain carries TRBV28 and TRBJ2-7; D is undetermined. CDR1 is MDHEN, CDR2 SYDVKM, per germline. The length of the CDR3 is 13 residues. The ends were cut back, 1 base at V and 4 bases at J, with 8 bases in the middle. CDR3 nucleotides: TGTGCCAGCAGTTTATTACAAGTTTACGAGCAGTACTTC. Translation gives CASSLLQVYEQYF.

This clonotype was detected only a few times. This chain connects TRBV7-2 to TRBJ2-7; 8 nucleotides line up with TRBD1. The V gene's germline CDR1 is SGHTA and CDR2 FQGNSA. The trim removed 5 bases at V and 3 bases at J, leaving 6 bases unmatched. The CDR3 spans 14 residues. The DNA for the CDR3 is TGTGCCAGCAGCCAGGGACAGGACCACTACGAGCAGTACTTC. Translated: CASSQGQDHYEQYF. The full variable domain, its missing parts supplied by reference TRBV7-2 and TRBJ2-7, is GAGVSQSPSNKVTEKGKDVELRCDPISGHTALYWYRQSLGQGLEFLIYFQGNSAPDKSGLPSDRFSAERTGGSVSTLTIQRTQQEDSAVYLCASSQGQDHYEQYFGPGTRLTVT.

The CDR3, as DNA: TGTGCCAGCAGCTTAGCCCTTAGTATTCGGAACACTGAAGCTTTCTTT. It specifies CASSLALSIRNTEAFF. V gene TRBV7-8 combines with J gene TRBJ1-1; unclear D gene. From germline, CDR1 is SGHVS and CDR2 FQNEAQ. This CDR3 is built from 16 residues. V was shortened by 0 bases and J by 1 base, with 12 bases between the two germline ends.